The rows below give T cell receptor beta chains drawn from one sample of a study of cytomegalovirus exposure and HLA in healthy donors. The assay was immunoSEQ multiplex PCR, and TCRdb's table has in-frame clones only and misses some. The sample consists of about 160,000 clones, about 85% of them appearing once. Sequencing was done on a sample of PBMCs. The receptors stem from a male donor in good health and CMV-seropositive. The CDR3 runs from the conserved cysteine through the conserved F or W. D genes are given only for firm matches. Not every row has a clone size; where given, it reads once, few, many or a size class.

V,D,size,J,DNA,CDR3
TRBV14,TRBD1,NA,TRBJ1-2,TGTGCCAGCAGTCACCGGGACAGGGGGCAACTTAACTATGGCTACACCTTC,CASSHRDRGQLNYGYTF
TRBV6-1,TRBD1,NA,TRBJ2-7,TGTGCCAGCAGTGTGCGGACAGGGGACAAGGCCTACGAGCAGTACTTC,CASSVRTGDKAYEQYF
TRBV7-2,TRBD1,NA,TRBJ2-7,TGTGCCAGCAGCCCACTACGGGACAGGGACTACGAGCAGTACTTC,CASSPLRDRDYEQYF
TRBV7-9,TRBD2,NA,TRBJ2-1,TGTGCCAGCAGCACCGGAGCGGGGCCCTACAATGAGCAGTTCTTC,CASSTGAGPYNEQFF
TRBV30,TRBD2,NA,TRBJ2-5,TGTGCCTGGGGTGTGAGGCCTAGCGGGGACCAAGAGACCCAGTACTTC,CAWGVRPSGDQETQYF
TRBV7-2,TRBD1,NA,TRBJ1-6,TGTGCCAGCAGTTGGGACAGGGACTCACCCCTCCACTTT,CASSWDRDSPLHF
TRBV7-2,TRBD2,NA,TRBJ2-2,TGTGCCAGCAGCTCGGTGGGGGGGGTCAACACCGGGGAGCTGTTTTTT,CASSSVGGVNTGELFF
TRBV14,TRBD1,NA,TRBJ1-1,TGTGCCAGCAGCCCAGCGGGACAGGGTTGGAACACTGAAGCTTTCTTT,CASSPAGQGWNTEAFF
TRBV30,NA,few,TRBJ2-7,TGTGCCTGGACAGGGTCTGGGTATGAGCAGTACTTC,CAWTGSGYEQYF
TRBV12-5,TRBD1,NA,TRBJ1-2,TGTGCTAGTGGTTTGACAGGGGCGTATGGCTACACCTTC,CASGLTGAYGYTF
TRBV20-1,TRBD2,NA,TRBJ2-1,TGCAGGGGTAGCGGGGGCAATGAGCAGTTCTTC,CRGSGGNEQFF
TRBV5-3,TRBD1,NA,TRBJ2-5,TGTGCCAGAAGCTTGAAATTTGGACAGGGGTTGAAGGAGACCCAGTACTTC,CARSLKFGQGLKETQYF
TRBV27,TRBD1,once,TRBJ1-2,TGTGCCAGCAGTTTAGGGACAGTTCCTAACTATGGCTACACCTTC,CASSLGTVPNYGYTF
TRBV9,NA,NA,TRBJ1-2,TGTGCCAGCAGCGTAGACAGGGTGTCTCGCTATGGCTACACCTTC,CASSVDRVSRYGYTF
TRBV27,NA,NA,TRBJ2-6,TGTGCCAGCAGTTGGACAGCAAGGTCTGGGGCCAACGTCCTGACTTTC,CASSWTARSGANVLTF
TRBV19,NA,NA,TRBJ2-7,TGTGCCAGTAGTATAGAAGGGGGTCTATCCTACGAGCAGTACTTC,CASSIEGGLSYEQYF
TRBV4-2,TRBD1,NA,TRBJ2-5,TGTGCCAGCAGCCGGGGACAGGGTATGGAGACCCAGTACTTC,CASSRGQGMETQYF
TRBV7-3,NA,NA,TRBJ2-7,TGTGCCAGCAGCTTGTTTAGCGGTTCGTCCTACGAGCAGTACTTC,CASSLFSGSSYEQYF
TRBV2,TRBD2,NA,TRBJ2-7,TGTGCCAGCACCTCCGAGGGGAGGGGATACGAGCAGTACTTC,CASTSEGRGYEQYF
TRBV6-5,NA,NA,TRBJ2-7,TGTGCCAGCAGTTACTCGAGGAATGGAGGCTACGAGCAGTACTTC,CASSYSRNGGYEQYF
TRBV29-1,NA,NA,TRBJ2-1,TGCAGCGTTGGCCCGAGGGCCTACAATGAGCAGTTCTTC,CSVGPRAYNEQFF
TRBV6-5,TRBD1,NA,TRBJ1-6,TGTGCCAGCAGGCAACAGGGGGTCCGATCACCCCTCCACTTT,CASRQQGVRSPLHF
TRBV9,NA,NA,TRBJ2-3,TGCGCCAGCAGCGCGTACGGGACTCCGGGGGCAGATACGCAGTATTTT,CASSAYGTPGADTQYF
TRBV7-9,NA,NA,TRBJ2-7,TGTGCCAGCAGCTTAATTGGAAGGGAGTCCTACGAGCAGTACTTC,CASSLIGRESYEQYF
TRBV28,TRBD1,NA,TRBJ1-2,TGTGCCAGCAGTGTGACAGGGAGAAGCTCCTATGGCTACACCTTC,CASSVTGRSSYGYTF
TRBV6-1,NA,NA,TRBJ1-1,TGTGCCAGCAGTGAAGGCAGGGGATTCACTGAAGCTTTCTTT,CASSEGRGFTEAFF
TRBV19,TRBD1,NA,TRBJ1-6,TGTGCCAGTAGGCCGGGACAGGGGATTTCGCCCCTCCACTTT,CASRPGQGISPLHF
TRBV28,TRBD2,few,TRBJ2-7,TGTGCCACCACTGGGGGTCTAGCGGGAGGGGATGAGCAGTACTTC,CATTGGLAGGDEQYF
TRBV11-3,TRBD2,few,TRBJ2-7,TGTGCCAGCAGCTTACGGACTAGCGGCCACGAGCAGTACTTC,CASSLRTSGHEQYF
TRBV10-3,TRBD2,NA,TRBJ2-7,TGTGCCTCTTCCGGGACTAGCGCATCCTACGAGCAGTACTTC,CASSGTSASYEQYF
TRBV4-2,NA,NA,TRBJ1-1,TGTGCCAGCAGCCACGGTCTGGGGGGAAACACTGAAGCTTTCTTT,CASSHGLGGNTEAFF
TRBV15,TRBD1,NA,TRBJ1-5,TGTGCCACCGGAAGACCACAGGGGGCAGCTCAGCCCCAGCATTTT,CATGRPQGAAQPQHF
TRBV18,NA,NA,TRBJ1-2,TGTGCCAGCTCACCACCTACTCCGGGAGGCTACACCTTC,CASSPPTPGGYTF
TRBV6-5,NA,NA,TRBJ1-3,TGTGCCAGCAGTCGCGCGTGGGGGGCTGGAAACACCATATATTTT,CASSRAWGAGNTIYF
TRBV19,TRBD1,NA,TRBJ1-1,TGTGCCAGTAGCCCGGGACAGGGTAGCACTGAAGCTTTCTTT,CASSPGQGSTEAFF
TRBV19,TRBD2,NA,TRBJ2-1,TGTGCCAGTAGTGGGCGGGCGGGAGTGTCCTACAATGAGCAGTTCTTC,CASSGRAGVSYNEQFF
TRBV30,NA,NA,TRBJ1-4,TGTGCCTGGAGTGTACCGGGAGGAGCAACTAATGAAAAACTGTTTTTT,CAWSVPGGATNEKLFF
TRBV28,TRBD2,NA,TRBJ2-2,TGTGCCACCCGGGGATTCGGGACTAAAGAAATCGGGGAGCTGTTTTTT,CATRGFGTKEIGELFF
TRBV5-1,NA,NA,TRBJ1-5,TGCGCCAGCAGCTTGGTGACAGAGGATCAGCCCCAGCATTTT,CASSLVTEDQPQHF